The clone carrying this T cell receptor (beta chain) was recorded many times. Its target is not known. This entry comes from a study of neurological immune-mediated disorders. Study-wide findings and caveats: It was HTLV-1-associated myelopathy that showed the most TCR clonal expansion, while multiple sclerosis showed the least, falling below healthy controls.

The authors made cDNA by 5'RACE with 10-nucleotide random UMIs. Each CDR3 protein gets one entry after TCRdb re-called the 5' RACE reads with MiXCR. The data hold some 65,000 distinct CDR3 sequences, with 3.5% to 5% observed a single time. Where libraries were unsorted, they were derived from 2 million PBMCs stored at -80 degrees C. Per germline, CDR1 SGHAT and CDR2 FQNNGV. V was cut by 5 bases and J by 7 bases, with 11 bases left in between. This CDR3 spans 12 amino acids. Sequenced sample: PBMCs. The TCR originated in a man aged 45-65 years with multiple sclerosis. The chain links TRBV11-2 to TRBJ1-2; no clear D gene. The DNA of the CDR3 is TGTGCCAGCAGCAATACCTTAAGTGGCTACACCTTC. It is translated as CASSNTLSGYTF.